Presented here are 17 T cell receptor beta chains from one specimen sequenced in a study of blood T cell repertoires in COVID-19. Measured with immunoSEQ multiplex PCR; TCRdb has only the in-frame clones, and not every one. This repertoire shows about 200,000 clones, roughly 82% found once; its top ten account for approximately 12%. The sequencing input was peripheral blood. These receptors came from a woman aged 40-49 years with acute or convalescent COVID-19.

The chain has TRBV4-2 and TRBJ2-7; 7 bases fit TRBD2. With 0 bases clipped from V and 6 bases from J, the junction kept 11 bases outside the gene matches. The germline V gene encodes CDR1 LGHNA and CDR2 YNFKEQ. The CDR3 runs to 16 residues. The CDR3 DNA follows: TGTGCCAGCAGCCAAGATTTGGGCGGGAGTCAGGGCGAGCAGTACTTC. It yields the protein CASSQDLGGSQGEQYF.

The chain has TRBV19 and TRBJ2-1; 9 bases map to TRBD1. V was pared by 3 bases and J by 3 bases, with 3 bases of the junction left unmatched. The CDR3 length is 15 residues. CDR1 LNHDA and CDR2 SQIVND come from the germline V gene (reference sequence). This CDR3 is CASSISGQGYNEQFF. The CDR3 nucleotides read TGTGCCAGTAGTATTTCGGGACAGGGCTACAATGAGCAGTTCTTC.

The CDR3 DNA reads TGTGCCAGCAGCCAAAGGGGGGGTAGCACCATTGATACGCAGTATTTT. Encoded protein: CASSQRGGSTIDTQYF. The gene calls are TRBV3-1 (or the pseudogene TRBV3-2) and TRBJ2-3; D perhaps matches TRBD2 (7 bases). Germline-derived CDR1 and CDR2 are LGHDT and YNNKEL (reference sequence). The CDR3 is made up of 16 amino acids. The V end lost 2 bases, the J end lost 6 bases, and 18 bases lay between the germline ends.

CDR3 loop: CASRNRVDSHGYTF. CDR3 DNA sequence: TGTGCCAGCAGGAACAGGGTGGATAGTCATGGCTACACCTTC. V gene TRBV6-5 combines with J gene TRBJ1-2; D might be TRBD1 (6 bases). Trimming took 6 bases from V and 6 from J, leaving 17 bases between them. The CDR3 is 14 amino acids. The germline V gene encodes CDR1 MNHEY and CDR2 SVGAGI.

This clone was counted between two and nine times. The V and J genes are TRBV2 and TRBJ1-2, with TRBD1 identical over 9 bases. The germline V gene encodes CDR1 SNHLY and CDR2 FYNNEI. The CDR3 sequence is 15 residues long. The J segment lost 5 bases and the V segment lost 6 bases, leaving 10 bases of the junction unmatched. The CDR3 DNA follows: TGTGCCAGCAGCCCGCCCGGGACAGGGTCGTATGGCTACACCTTC. This encodes CASSPPGTGSYGYTF.

V and J are TRBV3-1 (or the pseudogene TRBV3-2) and TRBJ1-2, with D unclear. Germline V lookup: CDR1 LGHDT, CDR2 YNNKEL (reference sequence). Trimming shortened V by 3 bases and J by 5 bases, and 19 bases separated the two germline ends. The CDR3 is made up of 16 amino acids. For the CDR3, the DNA is TGTGCCAGCAGCCAGCCCCCATCAGACTCCCTTTATGGCTACACCTTC. The encoded protein is CASSQPPSDSLYGYTF.

V and J are TRBV10-1 and TRBJ2-1, with TRBD1 as a possible D gene (5 bases). The CDR3 consists of 17 residues. V was trimmed by 3 bases and J by 1 base, leaving 16 bases between them. Germline CDR1 is WNHNN and CDR2 is SYGVQD (reference sequence). The CDR3 DNA is TGCGCCAGCAGTGACCCCTCAGGGAAAGGGTCCTACAATGAGCAGTTCTTC. Residues: CASSDPSGKGSYNEQFF.

The chain carries TRBV4-1 and TRBJ2-1, with 13 bases matching TRBD2. The CDR3 loop spans 17 amino acids. Germline lookup yields CDR1 MGHRA and CDR2 YSYEKL. V gave up 0 bases and J gave up 6 bases; unmatched junction bases: 5. For the CDR3, the DNA is TGCGCCAGCAGCCAAGACGCAACTAGCGGGAGGGCCAATGAGCAGTTCTTC. This translates into CASSQDATSGRANEQFF.

The gene calls are TRBV18 and TRBJ2-7; 11 bases agree with TRBD2. CDR1 KGHSH and CDR2 LQKENI come from the germline V gene. V shed 1 base and J 5 bases; nucleotides not matched to a gene: 1. This CDR3 region has 14 residues. The DNA for the CDR3 is TGTGCCAGCTCACCACTAGCGGGAGGGGACGAGCAGTACTTC. Encoded protein: CASSPLAGGDEQYF.

The chain uses TRBV30 and TRBJ1-2, with D hard to call. The CDR3 is 14 residues long. The ends were cut back, 0 bases at V and 1 base at J, with 9 bases in the middle. Germline-derived CDR1 and CDR2 are GTSNPN and SVGIG (reference sequence). The CDR3 is CAWSVSTVNYGYTF. Written as DNA, the CDR3 is TGTGCCTGGAGTGTATCGACTGTTAACTATGGCTACACCTTC.

This chain links TRBV27 with TRBJ1-5, with a tentative D call TRBD1 (5 bases). The V gene's germline CDR1 is MNHEY and CDR2 SMNVEV (reference sequence). The V gene lost 3 bases and the J gene lost 5 bases, with 11 bases spanning the gap. This CDR3 region has 14 residues. The CDR3 DNA sequence: TGTGCCAGCAGTTTTGGGGGGGAGGATCAGCCCCAGCATTTT. It encodes CASSFGGEDQPQHF.

The J gene is TRBJ1-3, the V gene TRBV10-3; D is unresolved. Germline values: CDR1 ENHRY, CDR2 SYGVKD. The CDR3 sequence is 12 residues long. V was clipped by 3 bases and J by 3 bases, with 3 bases between them. The CDR3 region is CAISDNGNTIYF. CDR3 in DNA: TGTGCCATCAGTGATAATGGAAACACCATATATTTT.

V is TRBV2 and J is TRBJ2-1; 11 positions match TRBD2. The germline V gene encodes CDR1 SNHLY and CDR2 FYNNEI. After removal of 6 bases from V and 5 bases from J, the junction contained 3 bases not matched to a gene. The CDR3 length is 14 residues. CDR3 DNA sequence: TGTGCCAGCAGGCAACTAGCGGGAGACAATGAGCAGTTCTTC. This codes for CASRQLAGDNEQFF.

The rearrangement joins TRBV6-5 to TRBJ2-5; TRBD2 agrees at 9 bases. The germline V gene encodes CDR1 MNHEY and CDR2 SVGAGI. This CDR3 has 14 residues. After removal of 3 bases from V and 4 bases from J, the junction contained 3 bases not matched to a gene. The chain's CDR3 is CASSYGGRAETQYF. As DNA, the CDR3 is TGTGCCAGCAGTTATGGCGGGAGGGCAGAGACCCAGTACTTC.

CDR3 DNA sequence: TGTGCCAGCAGCCTAGGTATGAGCGGGAGACAAGATACGCAGTATTTT. Protein sequence: CASSLGMSGRQDTQYF. V and J are TRBV11-3 and TRBJ2-3; 8 bases fit TRBD2. The CDR3 covers 16 residues. V lost 5 bases, J lost 5 bases, and 12 bases stayed unmatched. The germline CDR1 and CDR2 sequences are SGHNT and YENEEA.

This chain links TRBV3-1 (or the pseudogene TRBV3-2) with TRBJ1-3; D is undetermined. CDR3 length equals 12 residues. Trimming took off 1 base at V and 6 bases at J, with 4 bases between the two ends. CDR1 LGHDT and CDR2 YNNKEL come from the germline V gene (reference sequence). The CDR3 region is CASSQAQNTIYF. In DNA form, the CDR3 reads TGTGCCAGCAGCCAAGCCCAAAACACCATATATTTT.

The chain employs TRBV6-5 and TRBJ2-6; perhaps TRBD1 as D (5 bases). V shed 8 bases and J shed 0 bases, with 11 bases lying between them. The CDR3 totals 15 residues. Germline loops: CDR1 MNHEY, CDR2 SVGAGI. CDR3 DNA sequence: TGTGCCAGCGGGGCAGACCCCTCTGGGGCCAACGTCCTGACTTTC. Protein: CASGADPSGANVLTF.